This TCR beta chain was sequenced during a study of T cell responses to AZD1222 COVID-19 vaccine. Study as a whole: Second-dose intervals near 4 or 12 weeks were combined.

TCRdb's copy holds only in-frame clones and misses some; the assay was immunoSEQ multiplex PCR. The data contain some 84,000 clones, about 86% of them singletons. This receptor was obtained from an adult in good health. Sample: peripheral blood, taken on day 0 of AZD1222 vaccination.

For the CDR3, the DNA is TGTGCCAGCAGTCGCCTCAGGGAGGCCAATCAGCCCCAGCATTTT. It codes for CASSRLREANQPQHF. This sequence joins TRBV6-5 and TRBJ1-5; D perhaps matches TRBD1 (5 bases). V was shortened by 5 bases and J by 3 bases, with 14 bases between the two germline ends. This CDR3 is built from 15 residues. Germline V gene lookup returns CDR1 MNHEY and CDR2 SVGAGI.